Below are 9 T cell receptor beta chains sequenced from a single sample in a study of T-cell memory formation after mild COVID-19. TCRdb reanalysed the 5' RACE reads using MiXCR and keeps one entry per CDR3 protein. Of fewer than 150,000 distinct CDR3 sequences detected, about 20% appear once; the ten largest clones hold approximately 40%. Sequencing was done on a sample of PBMCs or a T cell subset sorted from them (not recorded which). The receptors originated from a young man who had mild COVID-19 (a few samples of this study predate the infection). Cell type and time point are not known.

This chain connects TRBV2 to TRBJ2-3, with D hard to call. Between the trimmed V and J ends, which lost 9 bases and 5 bases, there was a span of 12 bases. The length of the CDR3 is 12 residues. The germline V gene has CDR1 SNHLY and CDR2 FYNNEI. For the CDR3, the DNA is TGTGCCAGAGCCCAGTCAGAAGATACGCAGTATTTT. This encodes CARAQSEDTQYF.

The rearrangement joins TRBV20-1 to TRBJ2-3; D is possibly TRBD1 or TRBD2 (7 bases each). Per germline, CDR1 DFQATT and CDR2 SNEGSKA (reference sequence). This CDR3 is built from 14 residues. V was clipped by 3 bases and J by 5 bases, with 15 bases between them. CDR3 DNA sequence: TGCAGTGCTAGGCAGGGGGGGCCAGGAGATACGCAGTATTTT. Amino acids: CSARQGGPGDTQYF.

The chain couples TRBV5-4 to TRBJ1-6; 11 bases are shared with TRBD1. With V trimmed by 4 bases and J by 9 bases, 6 bases remained unmatched. Germline CDR1 SGHNT, CDR2 YYREEE (reference sequence). The CDR3 is 15 amino acids. The CDR3 reads CASSPGQGALSPLHF. CDR3 coding DNA: TGTGCCAGCAGCCCTGGACAGGGGGCACTTTCACCCCTCCACTTT.

The chain couples TRBV12-3 or TRBV12-4 to TRBJ2-1; TRBD2 agrees at 11 bases. The CDR3 has 20 residues. V was pared by 2 bases and J by 0 bases, with 12 bases of the junction left unmatched. The CDR3 spells CASSLYGRGLAARSYNEQFF. CDR3 DNA: TGTGCCAGCAGTTTATATGGGCGGGGACTAGCGGCCCGCTCCTACAATGAGCAGTTCTTC.

Relative to its sample, this clonotype is medium-sized. This chain connects TRBV5-6 to TRBJ2-3; 7 bases map to TRBD2. CDR3 length equals 16 residues. V trimming: 1 base; J trimming: 2 bases; junction bases outside the gene matches: 7. Germline lookup yields CDR1 SGHDT and CDR2 YYEEEE. Here the CDR3 reads CASSLYKRGLTDTQYF. The CDR3 DNA reads as TGTGCCAGCAGCTTGTATAAGCGGGGACTCACAGATACGCAGTATTTT. Using reference TRBV5-6 and TRBJ2-3 for the parts outside the CDR3, the full variable domain is DAGVTQSPTHLIKTRGQQVTLRCSPKSGHDTVSWYQQALGQGPQFIFQYYEEEERQRGNFPDRFSGHQFPNYSSELNVNALLLGDSALYLCASSLYKRGLTDTQYFGPGTRLTVL.

V gene TRBV14 combines with J gene TRBJ2-7, with D uncertain. CDR1 is SGHDN and CDR2 is FVKESK in the germline V gene. The ends were cut back, 0 bases at V and 0 bases at J, with 3 bases in the middle. The CDR3 sequence is 13 residues long. CDR3 region: CASSQEASYEQYF. CDR3 nucleotide sequence: TGTGCCAGCAGCCAAGAGGCCTCCTACGAGCAGTACTTC.

This clonotype has a count of ten or more. The rearrangement links TRBV7-6 to TRBJ2-1, with 8 bases lining up with TRBD2. V lost 3 bases, J lost 5 bases, and 12 bases stayed unmatched. There are 17 residues in the CDR3. Germline V gene data show CDR1 as SGHVS and CDR2 as FNYEAQ. The CDR3 region has the DNA TGTGCCAGCAGCTTCCTTCCCGTCTTTAGCGGGGACAATGAGCAGTTCTTC. Translation: CASSFLPVFSGDNEQFF.

In its sample, this clonotype was seen a few times. The chain recombines TRBV7-6 with TRBJ2-2, with a tentative D call TRBD2 (5 bases). Germline V gene sequence: CDR1 SGHVS, CDR2 FNYEAQ. The CDR3 covers 13 residues. With 3 bases removed from V and 7 bases from J, the gap between germline ends came to 9 bases. CDR3 protein: CASSFGEGGELFF. Written as DNA, the CDR3 is TGTGCCAGCAGCTTTGGCGAGGGCGGGGAGCTGTTTTTT.

Only a few counts were recorded for this clonotype. This chain joins TRBV20-1 and TRBJ2-4; D remains ambiguous. Germline CDR1 and CDR2: DFQATT and SNEGSKA (reference sequence). The CDR3 runs 15 residues. Trimming took 8 bases from V and 1 from J, leaving 18 bases between them. In DNA, the CDR3 is TGCAGTACACCCCCAGTCGGGTATGCCAAAAACATTCAGTACTTC. Translating it yields CSTPPVGYAKNIQYF.